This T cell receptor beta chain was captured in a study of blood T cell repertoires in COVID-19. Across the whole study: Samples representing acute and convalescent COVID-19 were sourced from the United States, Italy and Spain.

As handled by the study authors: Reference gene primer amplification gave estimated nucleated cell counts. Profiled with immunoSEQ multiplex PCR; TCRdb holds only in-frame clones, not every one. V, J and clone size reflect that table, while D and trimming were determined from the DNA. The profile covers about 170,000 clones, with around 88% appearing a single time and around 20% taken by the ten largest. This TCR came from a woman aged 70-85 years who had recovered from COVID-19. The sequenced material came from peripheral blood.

CDR3 DNA: TGTGCCAGCAGCCCTCGCGGGGACACTGAAGCTTTCTTT. Residues: CASSPRGDTEAFF. This chain joins TRBV3-1 (or the pseudogene TRBV3-2) and TRBJ1-1; D unresolved. This CDR3 has 13 amino acids. The ends were cut back, 4 bases at V and 3 bases at J, with 9 bases in the middle. Germline V CDR1 and CDR2: LGHDT, YNNKEL (reference sequence).